The clone carrying this T cell receptor beta chain occurred once. What it binds is unknown. Clones were read by immunoSEQ multiplex PCR, and TCRdb kept only the in-frame ones, dropping some. The sample gives 450,000 to 550,000 clones, around 89% of which show up once; more than 1.5% is in the top ten. This entry belongs to a study of Ad26.COV2.S vaccination and SARS-CoV-2 variants. Study observations and caveats: It is possible that the TCR breadth and depth analyses underestimated the total T cell responses. Vaccinees and placebo recipients showed similar non-spike TCR breadth. CD8+ and CD4+ T cells specific for spike reportedly responded with substantial breadth after vaccination.

This sample's treatment: roughly 20 received Ad26.COV2.S at low or high dose, single or two shots; 5 received placebo; per-sample allocation not given. Sampling was done on day 63 after the first vaccine or placebo injection. SARS-CoV-2 spike from the Wuhan strain was encoded by the vaccine, an Ad26 vector. After removal of 0 bases from V and 5 bases from J, the junction contained 20 bases not matched to a gene. Per the germline V gene, CDR1 is SGHRS and CDR2 is YFSETQ. The CDR3 spans 20 residues. This TCR derives from a person between 18 and 60 years old who received the Ad26.COV2.S COVID-19 vaccine or a placebo. This specimen consisted of peripheral blood, obtained in a trial of Ad26.COV2.S vaccine versus placebo. The chain combines TRBV5-1 with TRBJ2-5; 9 bases align to TRBD2. CDR3 residues: CASSLVVSGSGRIQRETQYF. CDR3 sequence (DNA): TGCGCCAGCAGCTTGGTTGTTAGCGGGAGCGGGAGGATTCAGCGGGAGACCCAGTACTTC.